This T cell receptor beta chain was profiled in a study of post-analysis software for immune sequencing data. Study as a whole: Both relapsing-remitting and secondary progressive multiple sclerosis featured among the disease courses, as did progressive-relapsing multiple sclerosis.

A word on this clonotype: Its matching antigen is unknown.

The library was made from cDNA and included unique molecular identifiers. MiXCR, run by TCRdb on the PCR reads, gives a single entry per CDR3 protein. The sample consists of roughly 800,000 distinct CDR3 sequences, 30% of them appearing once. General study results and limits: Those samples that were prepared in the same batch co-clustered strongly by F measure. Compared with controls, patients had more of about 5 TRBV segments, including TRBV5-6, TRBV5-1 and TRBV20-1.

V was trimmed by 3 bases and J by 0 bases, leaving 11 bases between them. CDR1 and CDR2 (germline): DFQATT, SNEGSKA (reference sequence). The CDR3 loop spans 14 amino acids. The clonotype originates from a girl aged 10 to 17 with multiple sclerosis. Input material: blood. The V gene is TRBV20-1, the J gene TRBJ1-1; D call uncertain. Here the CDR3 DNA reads TGCAGTGCTAGGGGGTTAGGAATGAACACTGAAGCTTTCTTT. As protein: CSARGLGMNTEAFF.